The following is a T cell receptor (beta chain) sequence with its context. The record originates from a study of identical twins. Germline CDR1 reads MNHEY; CDR2 reads SVGAGI. Trimming removed 4 bases from V and 8 bases from J, with 14 bases in between. The CDR3 runs to 13 residues. A universal primer binding site was introduced by template switching. The final cDNA contained unique molecular identifiers. Using its own MiXCR run on the 5' RACE reads, TCRdb lists one record per CDR3 protein. This table has some 760,000 distinct CDR3 sequences, 18% appearing once. The sample was also reused in another study, on T cells expressing NK-cell markers. That publication notes: Sorted CD3+CD56-NKG2C+, CD3+CD56+NKG2C- and CD3+CD56+NKG2C+ T cells were the source of the TCR beta repertoires. Out of eight donors sequenced, seven tested HCMV-seropositive and the remaining one seronegative. Among the experiments, several used an anti-gamma-delta TCR antibody to restrict sorting to alpha-beta TCR T cells.

The TCR comes from a woman in her late teens or twenties in good health. The sequenced sample consisted of PBMCs. This chain joins TRBV6-5 and TRBJ1-1; tentatively, D is TRBD1 (5 bases). The chain's CDR3 is CASSWGSSKEAFF. CDR3 in DNA: TGTGCCAGCAGTTGGGGGAGCTCTAAAGAAGCTTTCTTT.